Listed below are T cell receptor beta chains from one sample, sequenced in a study of glioma-infiltrating T cells. TCRdb used MiXCR to reprocess the multiplex PCR reads, holding one entry per CDR3 protein. Of around 390,000 distinct CDR3 sequences listed, roughly two fifths are singletons. Input material: glioma tissue, nonneoplastic brain tissue, or PBMCs (not recorded which). The receptors were sampled from a human donor with low-grade glioma or glioblastoma, undergoing nonglioma brain surgery, or in good health (not recorded which). Both conserved end residues are part of each CDR3. A D gene is named only where the DNA matches it firmly. The size entry is marked missing in some rows and otherwise reads once, few, many or a size class.

TRBV4-1,TRBJ2-7,.,.,CASSQDSAGRAQYEQYF,TGCGCCAGCAGCCAAGATAGCGCGGGACGCGCCCAATACGAGCAGTACTTC
TRBV4-1,TRBJ2-3,TRBD2,.,CARSQEVFVLAGGDTQYF,TGCGCCAGAAGCCAAGAAGTATTTGTACTAGCGGGAGGGGATACGCAGTATTTT
TRBV4-3,TRBJ2-7,TRBD2,.,CASSQDSGGEYYEQYF,TGCGCCAGCAGCCAAGATTCGGGGGGAGAGTACTACGAGCAGTACTTC
TRBV15,TRBJ1-1,.,many,CATSREGTEAFF,TGTGCCACCAGCAGAGAAGGCACTGAAGCTTTCTTT
TRBV7-2,TRBJ2-3,.,.,CACSPLQDTQYF,TGTGCCTGCAGCCCCTTGCAGGATACGCAGTATTTT
TRBV27,TRBJ2-7,TRBD2,.,CASSLGPGLAGVEQYF,TGTGCCAGCAGTTTAGGGCCAGGACTAGCGGGAGTCGAGCAGTACTTC
TRBV7-9,TRBJ2-1,TRBD1,.,CASSSGTGGNEQFF,TGCGCCAGCAGCAGCGGGACAGGGGGAAATGAGCAGTTCTTC
TRBV6-6,TRBJ2-3,TRBD1,.,CASYRGQGSYTQYF,TGTGCCAGTTACCGGGGACAGGGTTCGTATACGCAGTATTTT
TRBV28,TRBJ1-1,.,.,CASSARGAGAFF,TGTGCCAGCAGCGCCCGAGGGGCTGGCGCTTTCTTT
TRBV7-9,TRBJ2-3,.,.,CASSHARAITDTQYF,TGTGCCAGCAGCCACGCCAGGGCTATCACAGATACGCAGTATTTT
TRBV6-1,TRBJ1-5,TRBD1,few,CASSPGQGAPGQPQHF,TGTGCCAGCAGTCCAGGACAGGGGGCGCCAGGGCAGCCCCAGCATTTT
TRBV10-3,TRBJ2-1,.,few,CAIGARYNEQFF,TGTGCAATCGGGGCTAGGTACAATGAGCAGTTCTTC
TRBV18,TRBJ1-5,.,few,CASSPTADSNQPQHF,TGTGCCAGCTCACCCACCGCTGATAGCAATCAGCCCCAGCATTTT
TRBV28,TRBJ2-1,TRBD2,many,CASSQPGLAGPREQFF,TGTGCCAGCAGTCAACCGGGACTAGCGGGCCCTCGGGAGCAGTTCTTC
TRBV6-4,TRBJ2-3,.,many,CASSDGTSSTDTQYF,TGTGCCAGCAGTGATGGGACTTCGAGCACAGATACGCAGTATTTT
TRBV28,TRBJ2-6,.,.,CASSLRYGFGANVLTF,TGCGCCAGCAGCCTCCGGTATGGCTTTGGGGCCAACGTCCTGACCTTC
TRBV28,TRBJ1-2,.,.,CASIPLGTSYGYTF,TGTGCCAGCATACCTCTCGGGACTTCTTATGGCTACACCTTC
TRBV4-2,TRBJ1-2,.,.,CASREPDSYGYTF,TGTGCCAGCAGAGAACCAGATTCCTATGGCTACACCTTC
TRBV7-2,TRBJ2-7,TRBD1,.,CASGRTVLGQVTYEQYF,TGTGCCAGCGGTCGCACGGTCCTCGGACAGGTGACCTACGAGCAGTACTTC
TRBV28,TRBJ1-2,.,few,CASTPGPAYGYTF,TGTGCCAGCACCCCGGGACCCGCCTATGGCTACACCTTC
TRBV18,TRBJ2-6,.,.,CASSPYMASGANVLTF,TGTGCCAGCTCACCGTATATGGCCTCTGGGGCCAACGTCCTGACTTTC
TRBV2,TRBJ2-6,.,.,CASSQQDSGANVLTF,TGTGCCAGCAGTCAACAGGACTCTGGGGCCAACGTCCTGACTTTC
TRBV7-9,TRBJ1-1,.,few,CASSLSGTTTEAFF,TGTGCCAGCAGCTTATCTGGGACAACGACTGAAGCTTTCTTT
TRBV28,TRBJ1-5,TRBD1,.,CASSSPGQGIDTQHF,TGTGCCAGCAGTTCGCCGGGACAGGGAATAGATACGCAGCATTTT
TRBV7-6,TRBJ2-7,TRBD1,.,CASSLEGAGGNFGQYF,TGTGCCAGCAGCTTAGAGGGGGCAGGGGGAAATTTCGGGCAGTACTTC
TRBV28,TRBJ1-5,.,many,CASSLQTPTDQPQHF,TGTGCCAGCAGTTTACAGACCCCCACCGATCAGCCCCAGCATTTT
TRBV28,TRBJ2-7,TRBD1,many,CASSSYRGWREQYF,TGTGCCAGCAGTTCCTACAGGGGATGGCGAGAGCAGTACTTC
TRBV4-1,TRBJ2-7,.,.,CASRQDWVSYEQYF,TGCGCCAGCAGACAAGACTGGGTCTCCTACGAGCAGTACTTC
TRBV2,TRBJ1-5,.,.,CASLFRPSNQPQHF,TGTGCCAGCTTGTTCCGTCCTAGCAATCAGCCCCAGCATTTT
TRBV11-3,TRBJ2-3,TRBD2,few,CASSVTSGSDTQYF,TGTGCCAGCAGCGTGACTAGCGGTTCAGATACGCAGTATTTT
TRBV7-9,TRBJ2-7,.,few,CASSPYGLKVPYEQYF,TGTGCCAGCAGCCCGTATGGACTGAAGGTTCCCTACGAGCAGTACTTC
TRBV28,TRBJ1-2,.,once,CASSLWAGGPNYDYTF,TGTGCCAGCAGTTTATGGGCAGGTGGACCTAACTATGACTACACCTTC
TRBV15,TRBJ2-6,.,many,CATSRQLDGGANVLTF,TGTGCCACCAGCAGACAACTCGACGGCGGGGCCAACGTCCTGACTTTC
TRBV28,TRBJ1-3,.,many,CASSSGFGNTIYF,TGTGCCAGCAGTTCGGGCTTCGGAAACACCATATATTTT
TRBV27,TRBJ1-2,TRBD1,many,CASSSGGYGYTF,TGTGCCTCATCCTCAGGGGGCTATGGCTACACCTTC
TRBV6-5,TRBJ2-1,.,.,CARSYPRMRYEQFF,TGTGCCCGCAGTTACCCGCGTATGCGCTATGAGCAGTTCTTC